This note documents a single T cell receptor (beta chain) sequence. This receptor's antigen is unknown. Nothing much larger sits one base from this clone, and base qualities are not available. TCRbeta CDR3 regions were amplified from genomic DNA by means of the immunoSEQ Assay, a bias-controlled multiplex PCR. The published analysis was carried out like this. Within the assay, amplification of reference gene primers was used to estimate how many nucleated cells each sample contained. To quantify the absolute abundance of each unique TCRbeta CDR3 rearrangement, sequence reads were collapsed and filtered. Productive Simpson clonality was computed per sample as the square root of Simpson's diversity index over productive rearrangements. Imported from immuneACCESS, the table was reduced by TCRdb to in-frame sequences with V and J called. These copies leave out some clones; in studies compared against another copy, an unresolved V gene accounts for under half, and the cause of the remainder is not known. The V and J calls and clone size were taken over from that table, and D and trimming were inferred from the DNA. The sample table contains around 130,000 clones; only one count was recorded for approximately 83% of them. Jointly, the top ten make up about 18% of the sample.

Samples from volunteer blood donors who had recovered from COVID-19 were contributed by a second Seattle source. The collaborating institutions used their own protocols to collect whole blood in K2EDTA tubes. For TCRbeta analysis, collaborators shipped samples as frozen whole blood, isolated PBMCs, or DNA extracted from either of those sample types. The data are from a study of blood T cell repertoires in COVID-19 (dated by TCRdb to 2018 to 2021). About the full investigation: Collaborator samples came from the United States, Italy and Spain and covered acute and convalescent phases of COVID-19. The material from the prospective study consisted of cDNA or gDNA derived from T cells, B-cell-depleted T cells, or PBMCs. Subjects who had been exposed to COVID-19, were actively infected with it, or had recovered from it provided the deeply sampled blood TCRbeta repertoires that made up the dataset. The repertoires were released in a freely available public database intended as a resource for research on the immune response to SARS-CoV-2. Samples came from the ongoing ImmuneRACE study (first 160 participants) plus 1,254 subjects from 6 global collaborators. A de-identified subject ID, COVID-19 status, age in years and sex were almost always included in the sample metadata. Where available, HLA class I and class II types were obtained from metadata supplied by the sample provider rather than from assay-based typing.

What the study reported, not specific to this receptor: Clinical and demographic metadata were provided uncurated, with the amount varying by source and participant.

There are 15 amino acids in the CDR3, from cysteine to phenylalanine inclusive. The DNA shown is the 45-base CDR3, in frame from base 1. As encoded in the germline V gene, CDR1 is SNHLY while CDR2 is FYNNEI. The V and J ends are trimmed by 8 bases and 2 bases, leaving 13 bases between them. The receptor was derived from a woman aged 50 to 60 who had recovered from COVID-19. The chain is encoded by TRBV2 joined to TRBJ2-6; TRBD2 is perhaps the D gene, given 6 matching bases. The sequencing sample was made of peripheral blood. DNA sequence: TGTGCCAGCGCCCCGGAGGGAACTGGGGCCAACGTCCTGACTTTC. The translation is CASAPEGTGANVLTF.